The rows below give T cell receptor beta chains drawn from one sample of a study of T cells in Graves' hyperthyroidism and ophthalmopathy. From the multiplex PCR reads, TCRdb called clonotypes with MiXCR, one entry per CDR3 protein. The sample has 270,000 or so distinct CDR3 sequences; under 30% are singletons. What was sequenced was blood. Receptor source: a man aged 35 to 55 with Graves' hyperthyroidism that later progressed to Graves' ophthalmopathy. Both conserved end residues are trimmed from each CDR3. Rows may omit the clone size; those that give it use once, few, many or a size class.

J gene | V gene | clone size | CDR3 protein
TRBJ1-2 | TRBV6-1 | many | ASSEEGVGYGYT
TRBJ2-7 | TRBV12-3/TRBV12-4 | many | ASSSRTGGNYEQY
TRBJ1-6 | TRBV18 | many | ASSRDVNSPLH
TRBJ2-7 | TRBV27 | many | ASSRQAGGSEQY
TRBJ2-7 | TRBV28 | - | ASSLPGTSYEQY
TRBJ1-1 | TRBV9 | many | ASSVDMDTSGEAF
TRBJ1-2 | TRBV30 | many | AWSVTGALSVGYT
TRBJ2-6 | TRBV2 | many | ASSAPRGAGANVLT
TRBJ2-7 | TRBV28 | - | ASSPVSGYEQY
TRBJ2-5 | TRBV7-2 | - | ASSSPRVPQETQY
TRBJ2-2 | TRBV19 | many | ASGQNTGELF
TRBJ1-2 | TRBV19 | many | ASSMALWDYGYT
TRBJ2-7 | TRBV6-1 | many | ASSARRREGRQY
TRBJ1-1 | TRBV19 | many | ASSIRRLNTEAF
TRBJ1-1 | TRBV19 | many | ASSIGDRETEAF
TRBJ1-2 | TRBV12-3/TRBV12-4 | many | ASGEVGGALYGYT
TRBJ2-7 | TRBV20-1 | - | SARRWGIDRGIDYEQY
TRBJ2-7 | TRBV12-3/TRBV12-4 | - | ASSPTGVYEQY
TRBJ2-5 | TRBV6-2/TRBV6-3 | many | ASNIHLTSGSQETQY
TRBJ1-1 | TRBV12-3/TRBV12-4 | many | ASSARSEAF
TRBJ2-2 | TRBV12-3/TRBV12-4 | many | ASSPLPWSGELF
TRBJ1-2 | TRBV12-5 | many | ASGPDRGYPYT
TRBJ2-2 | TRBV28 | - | ASSGTGGVGELF
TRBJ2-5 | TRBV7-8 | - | ASSQGVPGTQY
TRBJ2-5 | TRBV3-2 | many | ASSPEVGFGIETQY
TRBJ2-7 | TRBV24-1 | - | ATSEHNREQY
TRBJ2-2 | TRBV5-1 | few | ASSQRGDGNTGELF
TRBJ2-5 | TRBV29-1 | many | SVILQETQY
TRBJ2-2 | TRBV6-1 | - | ASSPLRDRNTGELF
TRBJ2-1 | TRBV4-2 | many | ASSQESAGAYNEQF
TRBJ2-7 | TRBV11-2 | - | ASSLVGPRLGYEQY
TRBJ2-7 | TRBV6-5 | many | ASNTRGTTVDLYEQY
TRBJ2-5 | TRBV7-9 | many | ASSLSAVQQTQY
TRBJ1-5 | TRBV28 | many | ASRPRTAYQPQH
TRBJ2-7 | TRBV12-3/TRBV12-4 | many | ASSLKSGGDYEQY
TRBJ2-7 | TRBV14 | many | ASSPTQGRQY
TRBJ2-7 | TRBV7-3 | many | ASSLTGASGRNEQY
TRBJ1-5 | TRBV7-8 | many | ASSLGGDGTQPQH
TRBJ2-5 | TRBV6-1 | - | ASRTTADQETQY
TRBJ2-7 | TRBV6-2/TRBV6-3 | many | ASSYGTSSYEQY
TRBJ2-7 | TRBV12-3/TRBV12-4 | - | ASTSLAGYEQY
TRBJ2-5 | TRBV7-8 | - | ASSLPGGTARETQY
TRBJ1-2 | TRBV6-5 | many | ASSKQGHYGYT
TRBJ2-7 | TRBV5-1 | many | ASSLGLAGAYEQY
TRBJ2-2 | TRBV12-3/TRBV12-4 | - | ASRPQDTGELF
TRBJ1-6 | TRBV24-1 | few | ARVPQLGNSPLH
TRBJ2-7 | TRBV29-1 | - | SARREASYEQY
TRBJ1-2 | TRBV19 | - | ASNPTGAYGYT
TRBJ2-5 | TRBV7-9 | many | ASSYQTVETQY
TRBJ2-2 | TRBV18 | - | ASSLTTSGTAGELF
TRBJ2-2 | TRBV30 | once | AWSVALNTGELF
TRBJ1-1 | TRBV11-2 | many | ASSLQGRTEAF
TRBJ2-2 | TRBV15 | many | ATRRDRDTGELF
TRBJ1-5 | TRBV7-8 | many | ASSPSPNQPQH
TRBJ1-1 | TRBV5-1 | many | ASTASGGGTTMNTEAF
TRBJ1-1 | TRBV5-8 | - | ASRRDRVFTEAF
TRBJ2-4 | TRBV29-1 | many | SVVPRGAKNIQY